The next 9 T cell receptor beta chains were all read from a single sample in a study of identifying expanded T cells in peripheral blood. The assay was immunoSEQ multiplex PCR, and TCRdb's table has in-frame clones only and misses some. The sample carries approximately 110,000 clones, around 89% recorded once. The sample was blood. The receptor set was obtained from a person aged 18 to 70 in good health.

This rearrangement joins TRBV12-5 to TRBJ2-3; 8 nucleotides align to TRBD2. From germline, CDR1 is LGHNT and CDR2 FRNRAP. The V segment lost 6 bases and the J segment 5 bases; nucleotides outside the gene matches: 7. This CDR3 is built from 14 residues. CDR3 loop: CASGRGGPVDTQYF. The CDR3 DNA sequence: TGTGCTAGTGGACGGGGGGGCCCTGTAGATACGCAGTATTTT.

The chain joins TRBV7-2 to TRBJ2-7; D possibly matches TRBD1 or TRBD2 (5 bases each). The CDR3 runs 15 residues. Per germline, CDR1 SGHTA and CDR2 FQGNSA. V was cut by 5 bases and J by 6 bases, with 20 bases left in between. The CDR3 region is CASSLSWGPTSEQYF. CDR3 sequence (DNA): TGTGCCAGCAGCCTCTCTTGGGGACCCACTAGCGAGCAGTACTTC.

The chain uses TRBV7-6 and TRBJ1-1; D remains ambiguous. CDR1 SGHVS and CDR2 FNYEAQ come from the germline V gene. The CDR3 is 12 residues long. Trimming stripped 1 base from V and 3 bases from J, with 3 bases between. CDR3 nucleotide sequence: TGTGCCAGCAGCTTAGTGGACACTGAAGCTTTCTTT. This codes for CASSLVDTEAFF.

The chain has TRBV15 and TRBJ1-1; 7 nucleotides line up with TRBD1. CDR3 length: 15 amino acids. Germline V gene sequence: CDR1 LNHNV, CDR2 YYDKDF (reference sequence). V trimming: 5 bases; J trimming: 0 bases; junction bases outside the gene matches: 6. The CDR3 protein is CATSRDRLMNTEAFF. CDR3 DNA: TGTGCCACCAGCCGGGACAGACTCATGAACACTGAAGCTTTCTTT.

The chain employs TRBV7-2 and TRBJ2-7; D might be TRBD1 (5 bases). Germline V CDR1 and CDR2: SGHTA, FQGNSA. Trimming pared 7 bases from V and 2 bases from J, leaving 12 bases between. This CDR3 region has 13 residues. Here the CDR3 reads CASTKFRAYEQYF. The CDR3, as DNA: TGTGCCAGCACCAAATTCAGGGCCTACGAGCAGTACTTC.

The chain links TRBV6-6 to TRBJ2-1; 8 nucleotides agree with TRBD2. CDR3 size: 12 residues. Germline CDR1 is MNHNY and CDR2 is SVGAGI (reference sequence). With 5 bases clipped from V and 9 bases from J, the junction kept 3 bases outside the gene matches. This CDR3 is CASSGLASEQFF. The CDR3 DNA sequence: TGTGCCAGCAGTGGACTAGCTAGTGAGCAGTTCTTC.

The chain carries TRBV27 and TRBJ2-2; D tentatively fits TRBD1 or TRBD2 (6 bases each). The germline V gene encodes CDR1 MNHEY and CDR2 SMNVEV (reference sequence). This CDR3 spans 18 amino acids. Trimming removed 5 bases at V and 7 bases at J, with 26 bases between. The CDR3 DNA follows: TGTGCCAGCAGTCCCTCGGTGGGGGGCTCCAGGGTGGGCGGGGAGCTGTTTTTT. Translated: CASSPSVGGSRVGGELFF.

Only one count was recorded for this clone. V is TRBV10-3 and J is TRBJ1-4, with D tentatively TRBD1 (5 bases). Germline values: CDR1 ENHRY, CDR2 SYGVKD. V lost 2 bases and J lost 8, with 12 bases in between. The CDR3 is 14 amino acids. CDR3 nucleotides: TGTGCCATCAGTGAGGGGGACGACGGGGAAAAACTGTTTTTT. Its protein is CAISEGDDGEKLFF.

This chain uses TRBV4-2 with TRBJ2-5; D gene uncertain. Trimming left V 4 bases short and J 4 bases short, with 13 bases between. The germline V gene has CDR1 LGHNA and CDR2 YNFKEQ. The CDR3 length is 14 residues. Here the CDR3 reads CASSLSMDRETQYF. CDR3 sequence (DNA): TGTGCCAGCAGCCTTTCCATGGACCGAGAGACCCAGTACTTC.